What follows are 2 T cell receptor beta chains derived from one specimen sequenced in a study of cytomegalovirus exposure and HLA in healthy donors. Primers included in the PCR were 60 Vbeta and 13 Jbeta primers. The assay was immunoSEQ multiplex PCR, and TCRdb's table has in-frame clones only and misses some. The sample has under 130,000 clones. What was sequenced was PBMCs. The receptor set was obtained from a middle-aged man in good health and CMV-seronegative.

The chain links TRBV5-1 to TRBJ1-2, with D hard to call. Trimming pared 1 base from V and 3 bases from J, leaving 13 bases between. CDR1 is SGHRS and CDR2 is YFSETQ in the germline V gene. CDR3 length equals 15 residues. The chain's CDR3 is CASSLFGSLDYGYTF. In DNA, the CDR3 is TGCGCCAGCAGCTTGTTCGGCAGCCTAGACTATGGCTACACCTTC.

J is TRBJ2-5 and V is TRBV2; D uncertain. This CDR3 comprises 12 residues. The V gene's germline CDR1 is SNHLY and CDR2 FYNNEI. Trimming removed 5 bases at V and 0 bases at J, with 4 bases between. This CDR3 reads CASSYNQETQYF. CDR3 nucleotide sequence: TGTGCCAGCAGTTATAACCAAGAGACCCAGTACTTC.